This TCR beta chain appears in the sequencing data of a study of shared clonotypes between healthy human individuals (TCRdb year 2020). In terms of the full investigation: A couple of women and a few men aged 18 to 49 years were included in the cohort. Per donor, three plates each were used for CD4 naive and CD4 memory, two for CD8 naive, and one for CD8 memory. Each donor's leukapheresis produced roughly between roughly 0.85 and 10 billion PBMCs. The study deeply sequenced blood TCR repertoires of 5 or 6 healthy adults to estimate repertoire size and the extent of clonotype sharing between individuals. To increase sequencing depth and limit assay-specific biases, TCR repertoire library preparation and sequencing were carried out by different laboratories using diverse techniques. Findings and caveats that apply to the study as a whole: Sampling was restricted to blood, and TCR repertoires in tissues likely differ from the TCR repertoires found in blood. Clonotypes shared by all four sorted-subset donors showed higher generation probabilities than non-shared clonotypes. Based on pairwise subsampling, the degree of clonotype sharing among donors was expected to be affected by sequencing depth. Because the study included only a small number of donors, the genetic and exposure-history diversity represented was limited. Estimated clonotype richness was generally larger for naive than for memory subsets. Roughly 5% of naive CD4, roughly 3.6% of naive CD8, approximately 2.2% of memory CD4, and 0.4% of memory CD8 clonotypes were shared across several donors. Rarefaction of sorted-subset datasets indicated incomplete sequencing despite the large sequencing depth.

With regard to this clone: The antigen it binds to is not known. No per-base quality is available; no much larger clone lies one base away.

TCR CDR3 regions were amplified from genomic DNA by multiplex PCR using the deep immunoSEQ assay. Genomic DNA extracted from each cell subset was distributed evenly over all wells of several immunoSEQ 96-well plates, and each plate served as one replicate. For sorted subsets, approximately 190 ng genomic DNA, equal to 30,000 to 35,000 T cell genomes, was loaded into each replicate PCR. The purified libraries were quantified using a Qubit 3.0 fluorometer, sized with a Bioanalyzer 2100, and then quantified again using the KAPA Library Quantification kit. Each immunoSEQ 96-well plate was sequenced on its own single-read 150-cycle Illumina NextSeq 550 flow cell. The original methods were these. The immunoSEQ output contained only junctional sequences without quality scores, so filtering could not match that applied to full-length reads. To assign V/J genes and CDR3, sequences were annotated using PyIR, a Python wrapper for IgBLAST v1.9, with IMGT germline references. Reads were removed for weak V/J assignments (E-value above 1e-6), missing CDR3, stop codons, out-of-frame junctions, or ambiguous translated residues. V3J clonotypes were defined as sequences sharing an identical inferred V gene, J gene, and CDR3 amino acid sequence. To compute the percentage overlap between repertoires, the number of shared unique clonotypes was divided by the size of the smaller repertoire. Three approaches were used to assess repertoire richness: RTK rarefaction, the Chao1 estimator, and Recon v2.1 estimates of unobserved clonotypes. Generation probabilities for all TCRbeta clonotypes obtained by the gDNA method from several donors were computed using OLGA. Drawn from immuneACCESS, this table holds only the in-frame rearrangements with V and J called that TCRdb kept. Clones are partly lost; checked studies trace under half to an unresolved V gene and leave the rest unexplained. The V and J calls and clone size were taken over from that table, and D and trimming were inferred from the DNA. The sample contains more than 550,000 clones, around 91% of them found a single time. The ten largest clones take up less than 40% of the sample.

The donors were healthy, HIV-negative adults who had no recently reported acute infections or vaccinations. Every donor was a Caucasian adult residing in Nashville, Tennessee, USA. CD8 memory samples were composed of magnetically selected CD45RO+ cells combined with CCR7-negative CD45RA+ effector memory (TemRA) cells. Blood was collected by leukapheresis, and PBMCs were isolated by Ficoll-Histopaque density gradient centrifugation and then cryopreserved in liquid nitrogen vapor phase. Purity and quantity of every magnetically sorted T cell population were checked by analytical flow cytometry. From each sorted fraction, genomic DNA was isolated and quantified by UV absorbance on a Nanodrop 2000c. The specimen was memory CD8+ T cells from PBMCs. According to the study, the label for this sample's cell subset or site signals: CD45RO+ cells pooled with CCR7-negative TemRA cells. The TCR was taken from a man aged 18 to 30 in good health. Some clones in this sample may be carry-over from other donors' samples.

The DNA sequence is TGCGCCAGCAGCCAAGAGGAAGGGGCATCGACTGGCTACACCTTC. This translates into CASSQEEGASTGYTF. The rearranged segments are TRBV4-1 and TRBJ1-2, with TRBD1 tentatively as D gene (5 bases match). V is cut by 0 bases and J by 7 bases, and the space between the germline ends is 15 bases. The CDR3 has 15 amino acids, counting the end cysteine and phenylalanine. The sequence is cut down to CDR3 DNA, 45 bases in frame from base 1. CDR1 and CDR2 were assigned from the germline V gene as MGHRA and YSYEKL.